This passage covers 31 T cell receptor beta chains from one sample sequenced in a study of blood T cell repertoires in COVID-19. The table came from immunoSEQ multiplex PCR; TCRdb's copy has only in-frame clones and leaves some out. This table holds approximately 210,000 clones, roughly 87% found once. Sequencing was performed on peripheral blood. These receptors originate from a middle-aged man with active or convalescent COVID-19.

V is TRBV2 and J is TRBJ1-2, with 9 nucleotides matching TRBD1. The J segment lost 4 bases and the V segment lost 11 bases, leaving 8 bases of the junction unmatched. Germline V lookup: CDR1 SNHLY, CDR2 FYNNEI. This CDR3 spans 13 amino acids. The CDR3 spells CAGRTGVFYGYTF. In nucleotides, the CDR3 is TGTGCCGGAAGGACAGGGGTTTTCTATGGCTACACCTTC.

The chain is built from TRBV7-2 and TRBJ1-2, with 7 bases fitting TRBD1. Per the germline V gene, CDR1 is SGHTA and CDR2 is FQGNSA. The CDR3 spans 14 residues. V lost 3 bases and J lost 8; bases outside the gene matches: 9. The CDR3 bases are TGTGCCAGCAGCTTGATAAAGGGGGCTTGGGGCTACACCTTC. Translated: CASSLIKGAWGYTF.

V is TRBV6-5 and J is TRBJ1-1; D might be TRBD1 (5 bases). V was pared by 7 bases and J by 5 bases, with 20 bases between. The CDR3 sequence is 15 residues long. Germline CDR1 MNHEY, CDR2 SVGAGI. The CDR3 sequence: CASKGASNLGTEAFF. CDR3 nucleotides: TGTGCCAGCAAAGGGGCCTCGAACCTGGGGACTGAAGCTTTCTTT.

In DNA, the CDR3 is TGTGCCAGCAGCTTGGCCAGGGATCAGCCCCAGCATTTT. Protein sequence: CASSLARDQPQHF. This chain connects TRBV7-2 to TRBJ1-5, with D possibly being TRBD1 (5 bases). CDR1 SGHTA and CDR2 FQGNSA come from the germline V gene. V gave up 3 bases and J gave up 5 bases, with 8 bases separating them. The CDR3 is 13 residues long.

The chain is built from TRBV19 and TRBJ1-5, with TRBD1 identical over 11 bases. V shed 7 bases and J 6 bases; nucleotides not matched to a gene: 8. CDR1 is LNHDA, CDR2 SQIVND, per germline (reference sequence). The CDR3 spans 15 residues. CDR3 DNA sequence: TGTGCCAGTACCGCGGACAGGGGGCAAGGTCAGCCCCAGCATTTT. Its protein product is CASTADRGQGQPQHF.

The chain joins TRBV4-1 to TRBJ2-1, with 9 bases fitting TRBD1. The CDR3 contains 16 residues. The V and J ends lost 1 base and 8 bases, in that order; junction bases with no gene match: 9. CDR1 MGHRA and CDR2 YSYEKL come from the germline V gene. CDR3 nucleotides: TGCGCCAGCAGCCAAGGGGGGGGACAGGGAAACGATGAGCAGTTCTTC. This codes for CASSQGGGQGNDEQFF.

The chain employs TRBV5-6 and TRBJ1-1; 9 bases are shared with TRBD1. Germline V lookup: CDR1 SGHDT, CDR2 YYEEEE. The CDR3 consists of 14 residues. J was trimmed by 1 base and V by 5 bases; bases with no gene match: 3. The CDR3 loop reads CASRKTGGNTEAFF. In DNA form, the CDR3 reads TGTGCCAGCAGGAAGACAGGGGGGAACACTGAAGCTTTCTTT.

The V gene is TRBV27, the J gene TRBJ1-5; D uncertain. The germline CDR1 and CDR2 sequences are MNHEY and SMNVEV (reference sequence). Trimming took off 5 bases at V and 0 bases at J, with 14 bases between the two ends. The CDR3 has 16 amino acids. The CDR3 region has the DNA TGTGCCAGCAGTCCCGGACCGAGGGATAGCAATCAGCCCCAGCATTTT. Translation: CASSPGPRDSNQPQHF.

This rearrangement joins TRBV27 to TRBJ2-7; unclear D gene. In germline, CDR1 is MNHEY, CDR2 SMNVEV (reference sequence). The ends were cut back, 2 bases at V and 3 bases at J, with 5 bases in the middle. This CDR3 contains 12 residues. CDR3 in DNA: TGTGCCAGCAGTTTACCCAACTACGAGCAGTACTTC. Translation gives CASSLPNYEQYF.

The chain employs TRBV28 and TRBJ1-2; 8 nucleotides match TRBD1. Per germline, CDR1 MDHEN and CDR2 SYDVKM. This CDR3 is built from 14 residues. Trimming at V came to 6 bases and at J to 4 bases, leaving 7 bases not matched to a gene. CDR3: CASSLDRVAYGYTF. The CDR3 DNA follows: TGTGCCAGCAGCCTGGACAGGGTGGCCTATGGCTACACCTTC.

CDR3 amino acids: CASRQRLAGGGLSYNEQFF. DNA of the CDR3: TGTGCCAGCAGACAAAGACTAGCGGGAGGGGGGTTATCCTACAATGAGCAGTTCTTC. The rearrangement uses TRBV3-1 (or the pseudogene TRBV3-2) and TRBJ2-1; TRBD2 matches at 14 bases. The CDR3 covers 19 residues. Germline CDR1 and CDR2: LGHDT and YNNKEL (reference sequence). J lost 1 base, V lost 6 bases, and 11 bases had no gene match.

The chain combines TRBV7-3 with TRBJ2-2; D is unclear. The CDR3 has 16 amino acids. Trimming left V 6 bases short and J 2 bases short, with 16 bases between. The germline V gene encodes CDR1 SGHTA and CDR2 FQGTGA. Here the CDR3 DNA reads TGTGCCAGCAGGTCAGACTCCCGCAGAAACACCGGGGAGCTGTTTTTT. Translating it yields CASRSDSRRNTGELFF.

This rearrangement joins TRBV6-5 to TRBJ2-7; 10 positions agree with TRBD2. Germline V gene lookup returns CDR1 MNHEY and CDR2 SVGAGI. The CDR3 loop spans 15 amino acids. V gave up 2 bases and J gave up 6 bases; unmatched junction bases: 7. The CDR3 DNA follows: TGTGCCAGCAGTTACGGGTTACTAGCGGGGACCGAGCAGTACTTC. Encoded protein: CASSYGLLAGTEQYF.

This chain uses TRBV23-1 with TRBJ2-5, with D perhaps TRBD2 (6 bases). TRBV23-1 is given ORF status, its function remaining uncertain. Trimming left V 4 bases short and J 6 bases short, with 12 bases between. The CDR3 loop spans 13 amino acids. The CDR3 sequence is CASSLRGKQTQYF. The CDR3 DNA is TGCGCCAGCAGTCTACGGGGGAAACAGACCCAGTACTTC.

The rearrangement joins TRBV3-1 (or the pseudogene TRBV3-2) to TRBJ1-1; TRBD1 might be the D (5 bases). The CDR3 is made up of 14 amino acids. V dropped 3 bases and J dropped 3 bases, with 11 bases sitting between them. The V gene's germline CDR1 is LGHDT and CDR2 YNNKEL (reference sequence). In DNA, the CDR3 is TGTGCCAGCAGCCACCGGGACTGGGACACTGAAGCTTTCTTT. As protein: CASSHRDWDTEAFF.

The chain combines TRBV9 with TRBJ1-1; 7 bases map to TRBD1. V was pared by 4 bases and J by 1 base, with 4 bases of the junction left unmatched. Germline-derived CDR1 and CDR2 are SGDLS and YYNGEE. CDR3 length: 14 amino acids. The CDR3 DNA reads TGTGCCAGCAGCCAGACAGGGTCGAACACTGAAGCTTTCTTT. Its translation is CASSQTGSNTEAFF.

The table lists this clone with a count of one. The J gene is TRBJ2-7, the V gene TRBV28, with a weak D call TRBD1 (6 bases). Looked up from germline, CDR1 is MDHEN and CDR2 is SYDVKM. CDR3 length: 13 residues. Trimming removed 7 bases at V and 3 bases at J, with 13 bases between. The CDR3 region has the DNA TGTGCCAGCAAGGCAGGGGTTTTCTACGAGCAGTACTTC. Its protein product is CASKAGVFYEQYF.

The chain combines TRBV7-3 with TRBJ2-7; no firm D call. The CDR3 spans 13 residues. CDR1 is SGHTA and CDR2 is FQGTGA in the germline V gene. Trimming removed 0 bases at V and 3 bases at J, with 6 bases between. The CDR3 sequence: CASSLTAFYEQYF. Written as DNA, the CDR3 is TGTGCCAGCAGCTTAACAGCATTCTACGAGCAGTACTTC.

V and J are TRBV7-8 and TRBJ1-2; 7 bases fit TRBD1. Germline V gene data show CDR1 as SGHVS and CDR2 as FQNEAQ. Trimming took 5 bases from V and 2 from J; bases not matched to a gene: 8. The length of the CDR3 is 15 residues. The CDR3 DNA is TGTGCCAGCAGCCCAGGGGGTACAGGGAACTATGGCTACACCTTC. Translating gives CASSPGGTGNYGYTF.

CDR3 protein: CASSITGGGLTQYF. The CDR3 DNA reads TGTGCCAGCAGTATTACAGGGGGCGGGTTGACCCAGTACTTC. The chain employs TRBV27 and TRBJ2-5, with TRBD1 identical over 9 bases. With V trimmed by 5 bases and J by 7 bases, 8 bases remained unmatched. CDR1 is MNHEY, CDR2 SMNVEV, per germline (reference sequence). The CDR3 consists of 14 residues.

The rearrangement uses TRBV2 and TRBJ1-4, with D possibly being TRBD1 (5 bases). Germline CDR1 and CDR2: SNHLY and FYNNEI. V dropped 8 bases and J dropped 4 bases, with 11 bases sitting between them. The CDR3 runs 13 residues. CDR3 residues: CASRKGLNEKLFF. In nucleotides, the CDR3 is TGTGCCAGCCGGAAGGGGCTTAATGAAAAACTGTTTTTT.

J is TRBJ1-1 and V is TRBV5-1; 7 bases fit TRBD1. V trimming: 0 bases; J trimming: 4 bases; junction bases outside the gene matches: 6. Germline CDR1 is SGHRS and CDR2 is YFSETQ. The CDR3 totals 15 residues. The CDR3 DNA reads as TGCGCCAGCAGCTTGGGAGCAGGGGGGATCACTGAAGCTTTCTTT. It translates to CASSLGAGGITEAFF. The whole variable domain, remainder taken from reference TRBV5-1 and TRBJ1-1, is KAGVTQTPRYLIKTRGQQVTLSCSPISGHRSVSWYQQTPGQGLQFLFEYFSETQRNKGNFPGRFSGRQFSNSRSEMNVSTLELGDSALYLCASSLGAGGITEAFFGQGTRLTVV.

This clone has more than one count but fewer than ten. In nucleotides, the CDR3 is TGTGCCACCAGTGAGTCGACAGGTAGCAATCAGCCCCAGCATTTT. This gives the protein CATSESTGSNQPQHF. V usage is TRBV24-1 and J usage is TRBJ1-5; D perhaps matches TRBD1 (6 bases). V dropped 4 bases and J dropped 0 bases, with 9 bases sitting between them. Germline assignment: CDR1 KGHDR and CDR2 SFDVKD. The CDR3 extends over 15 amino acids.

The rearrangement uses TRBV11-3 and TRBJ1-1, with TRBD1 as a possible D gene (5 bases). Trimming took 2 bases from V and 4 from J, leaving 8 bases between them. In germline, CDR1 is SGHNT, CDR2 YENEEA. The CDR3 totals 13 residues. The CDR3 protein is CASSLTGGTEAFF. The CDR3 DNA reads TGTGCCAGCAGCTTAACGGGGGGCACTGAAGCTTTCTTT. The full variable domain, in which reference TRBV11-3 and TRBJ1-1 provide the parts outside the CDR3, is EAGVVQSPRYKIIEKKQPVAFWCNPISGHNTLYWYLQNLGQGPELLIRYENEEAVDDSQLPKDRFSAERLKGVDSTLKIQPAELGDSAVYLCASSLTGGTEAFFGQGTRLTVV.

This clone was observed a few times. The chain has TRBV27 and TRBJ1-2; 7 nucleotides match TRBD1. Looked up from germline, CDR1 is MNHEY and CDR2 is SMNVEV (reference sequence). J was trimmed by 3 bases and V by 8 bases; bases with no gene match: 12. This CDR3 has 15 residues. The CDR3: CASLLVGGADYGYTF. The DNA of the CDR3 is TGTGCCAGCCTCTTGGTAGGGGGCGCAGACTATGGCTACACCTTC.

The chain's CDR3 is CASSSFGGSGLYNEQFF. The CDR3 DNA reads as TGTGCCAGCAGTTCATTTGGGGGTAGCGGCTTATACAATGAGCAGTTCTTC. This chain links TRBV28 with TRBJ2-1, with D possibly being TRBD2 (6 bases). This CDR3 contains 17 residues. The V end was cut by 4 bases, the J end by 4 bases, with 20 bases between. CDR1 MDHEN and CDR2 SYDVKM come from the germline V gene.

The rearrangement uses TRBV10-3 and TRBJ2-3, with 10 bases lining up with TRBD2. V was pared by 5 bases and J by 4 bases, with 6 bases of the junction left unmatched. This CDR3 has 15 amino acids. CDR1 and CDR2 from the germline V gene are ENHRY and SYGVKD. The CDR3 region has the DNA TGTGCCATCAGTCCGAGCGGGGGGGCGGCAGATACGCAGTATTTT. Translation: CAISPSGGAADTQYF.

V gene TRBV20-1 combines with J gene TRBJ2-5; 9 bases are a match to TRBD2. The trim removed 3 bases at V and 5 bases at J, leaving 7 bases unmatched. The germline gives CDR1 DFQATT, CDR2 SNEGSKA (reference sequence). The CDR3 covers 14 residues. The CDR3 DNA sequence: TGCAGTGCTAGTCAGCGGGGGGCCCTGGAGACCCAGTACTTC. Translation: CSASQRGALETQYF.

CDR3 DNA sequence: TGCGCCAGCAGCCAAGACCTAGGGGCTGGTGGCACTGAAGCTTTCTTT. It encodes CASSQDLGAGGTEAFF. The chain combines TRBV4-1 with TRBJ1-1; maybe TRBD1 (5 bases). V dropped 0 bases and J dropped 4 bases, with 15 bases sitting between them. This CDR3 contains 16 residues. CDR1 is MGHRA, CDR2 YSYEKL, per germline.

With respect to this clone: The junction and the germline gene differ at one end; a read error may be behind it. The chain employs TRBV19 and TRBJ1-1, with D perhaps matching TRBD1 (5 bases). The length of the CDR3 is 15 residues. Germline V gene sequence: CDR1 LNHDA, CDR2 SQIVND (reference sequence). The CDR3 sequence: CASSIWAGPNSEAFF. DNA for the CDR3: TGTGCCAGTAGTATTTGGGCAGGGCCGAACAGTGAAGCTTTCTTT.

The V and J genes are TRBV3-1 (or the pseudogene TRBV3-2) and TRBJ1-6; no clear D. The CDR3 length is 14 residues. V lost 6 bases and J 10 bases, leaving 16 bases between the germline ends. Germline CDR1 and CDR2: LGHDT and YNNKEL (reference sequence). The CDR3 spells CASSSYRQISPLHF. In nucleotides, the CDR3 is TGTGCCAGCAGTTCATATCGACAAATATCACCCCTCCACTTT.